These T cell receptor beta chains were read from a single sample in a study of T cell responses to AZD1222 COVID-19 vaccine. Only in-frame clones appear in the TCRdb table, and some are missing; sequencing was by immunoSEQ multiplex PCR. The sample shows about 130,000 clones, about 90% of them seen only once. Here the sequenced sample was peripheral blood, taken on day 0 of AZD1222 vaccination. All receptors derive from an adult in good health. The CDR3 runs from the conserved cysteine through the conserved F or W. The order of the fields is CDR3 length, clone size, V gene, D gene, J gene, CDR3 DNA, CDR3 protein. D genes are given only for firm matches. Not every row has a clone size; where given, it reads once, few, many or a size class.

length: 19; size: few; V: TRBV6-1; D: -; J: TRBJ1-5; DNA: TGTGCCAGCAGTGATTTTACATCGAGAGGCTTTTATAGCAATCAGCCCCAGCATTTT; CDR3: CASSDFTSRGFYSNQPQHF
length: 16; size: -; V: TRBV29-1; D: TRBD2; J: TRBJ2-7; DNA: TGCAGCGTTGAAGAAGTCAGCGGGAGGGCCAGGTACGAGCAGTACTTC; CDR3: CSVEEVSGRARYEQYF
length: 13; size: -; V: TRBV7-2; D: -; J: TRBJ1-1; DNA: TGTGCCAGCAGCTTAAATGAGGACACTGAAGCTTTCTTT; CDR3: CASSLNEDTEAFF
length: 16; size: once; V: TRBV6-1; D: TRBD1; J: TRBJ1-5; DNA: TGTGCCAGCAGTGATCGGGACAGGGGATTTCATCAGCCCCAGCATTTT; CDR3: CASSDRDRGFHQPQHF
length: 17; size: -; V: TRBV5-1; D: TRBD2; J: TRBJ2-1; DNA: TGCGCCAGCAGCTTCTTCGGGGCGACTAGCGGGGGAATGGTGGAGTTCTTC; CDR3: CASSFFGATSGGMVEFF
length: 14; size: -; V: TRBV9; D: -; J: TRBJ1-1; DNA: TGTGCCAGCAGCGTCCTGGGGGTGAACACTGAAGCTTTCTTT; CDR3: CASSVLGVNTEAFF
length: 11; size: -; V: TRBV10-2; D: -; J: TRBJ2-7; DNA: TGCGCCAGCAGGCATTCCTACGAGCAGTACTTC; CDR3: CASRHSYEQYF
length: 16; size: -; V: TRBV15; D: TRBD1; J: TRBJ1-1; DNA: TGTGCCACCAGCAGAACTCTAGGACAGGGAGGCACTGAAGCTTTCTTT; CDR3: CATSRTLGQGGTEAFF
length: 15; size: -; V: TRBV11-3; D: -; J: TRBJ2-7; DNA: TGTGCCAGCAGTTCCGGGACCGCGGATTCTAACGAGCAGTACTTC; CDR3: CASSSGTADSNEQYF
length: 15; size: -; V: TRBV7-6; D: -; J: TRBJ2-1; DNA: TGTGCCAGCAGCCTTAGGGGGGGTAGCTACAATGAGCAGTTCTTC; CDR3: CASSLRGGSYNEQFF
length: 15; size: few; V: TRBV7-2; D: TRBD1; J: TRBJ1-5; DNA: TGTGCCAGCAGCTCAGGGGGCTGGAGCAATCAGCCCCAGCATTTT; CDR3: CASSSGGWSNQPQHF
length: 16; size: few; V: TRBV5-6; D: TRBD1; J: TRBJ1-3; DNA: TGTGCCAGCAGCTTAGGTACAGGGGGCTCTGGAAACACCATATATTTT; CDR3: CASSLGTGGSGNTIYF
length: 13; size: few; V: TRBV12-3/TRBV12-4; D: -; J: TRBJ1-5; DNA: TGTGCCAGCAGTATGTCCCGCAATCAGCCCCAGCATTTT; CDR3: CASSMSRNQPQHF
length: 13; size: -; V: TRBV6-5; D: -; J: TRBJ1-2; DNA: TGTGCCAGCAGTACCGGGGGGGTACGTGGCTACACCTTC; CDR3: CASSTGGVRGYTF
length: 15; size: -; V: TRBV7-7; D: -; J: TRBJ2-7; DNA: TGTGCCAGCAGCCACCCGGGGCAGGGGATCCGAGAGCAGTACTTC; CDR3: CASSHPGQGIREQYF
length: 15; size: -; V: TRBV2; D: -; J: TRBJ2-7; DNA: TGTGCCAGCAGTGCCTACGGGCCAATCGTGGGGGAGCAGTACTTC; CDR3: CASSAYGPIVGEQYF
length: 13; size: -; V: TRBV11-2; D: TRBD1; J: TRBJ1-1; DNA: TGTGCCAGCTCCGGTGCAGGGGGCACTGAAGCTTTCTTT; CDR3: CASSGAGGTEAFF
length: 15; size: few; V: TRBV11-2; D: TRBD1; J: TRBJ2-7; DNA: TGTGCCAGCAGCTTACCGGGACAGTCCTCCTACGAGCAGTACTTC; CDR3: CASSLPGQSSYEQYF
length: 12; size: -; V: TRBV29-1; D: -; J: TRBJ1-5; DNA: TGCAGCGTTGCACAGGGAGATCAGCCCCAGCATTTT; CDR3: CSVAQGDQPQHF
length: 12; size: once; V: TRBV30; D: -; J: TRBJ1-6; DNA: TGTGCCTGGAGCCGGTCTAATTCACCCCTCCACTTT; CDR3: CAWSRSNSPLHF
length: 15; size: few; V: TRBV7-8; D: -; J: TRBJ1-1; DNA: TGTGCCAGCAGCTTAGAAGGGAACTGGGACACTGAAGCTTTCTTT; CDR3: CASSLEGNWDTEAFF
length: 12; size: once; V: TRBV12-3/TRBV12-4; D: -; J: TRBJ1-5; DNA: TGTGCCAGCAGTCCCTCAGGGCAGCCCCAGCATTTT; CDR3: CASSPSGQPQHF
length: 15; size: -; V: TRBV3-1/TRBV3-2; D: -; J: TRBJ1-2; DNA: TGTGCCAGCAGCCTGGTCGGAGCCCTGGTTAGTGGCTACACCTTC; CDR3: CASSLVGALVSGYTF
length: 15; size: once; V: TRBV18; D: TRBD1; J: TRBJ1-5; DNA: TGTGCCAGCTCGCCCACAGGGGGGGGGAAATGGCCCCAGCATTTT; CDR3: CASSPTGGGKWPQHF
length: 15; size: -; V: TRBV7-9; D: TRBD1; J: TRBJ1-4; DNA: TGTGCCAGCAGCCGGCCGGGACAGGGCAGTGAAAAACTGTTTTTT; CDR3: CASSRPGQGSEKLFF
length: 16; size: -; V: TRBV27; D: -; J: TRBJ2-7; DNA: TGTGCCAGCAGTTTAGCGGTAGCTTCATCCCCCTACGAGCAGTACTTC; CDR3: CASSLAVASSPYEQYF
length: 18; size: -; V: TRBV7-9; D: -; J: TRBJ1-2; DNA: TGTGCCAGCGGACCTTCGTCTCTTTTCGTGGGAGGGCGGTATGGCTACACCTTC; CDR3: CASGPSSLFVGGRYGYTF
length: 15; size: -; V: TRBV19; D: -; J: TRBJ2-3; DNA: TGTGCCAGTACCCCACAACCGGCGAGCACAGATACGCAGTATTTT; CDR3: CASTPQPASTDTQYF
length: 13; size: -; V: TRBV11-1; D: -; J: TRBJ1-2; DNA: TGTGCCAGCAGCCCCGGGTCACCGGGCGGCTACACCTTC; CDR3: CASSPGSPGGYTF
length: 13; size: -; V: TRBV6-5; D: -; J: TRBJ2-1; DNA: TGTGCCACCGAGAGGGTTGTGGACAATGAGCAGTTCTTC; CDR3: CATERVVDNEQFF
length: 14; size: -; V: TRBV19; D: TRBD2; J: TRBJ2-2; DNA: TGTGCCAGTAGTATAGTGGGGGGGACCGGGGAGCTGTTTTTT; CDR3: CASSIVGGTGELFF
length: 14; size: -; V: TRBV7-8; D: -; J: TRBJ1-3; DNA: TGTGCCAGCAGCTTACCAGGGGCCGCAAACACCATATATTTT; CDR3: CASSLPGAANTIYF
length: 14; size: -; V: TRBV10-1; D: -; J: TRBJ1-5; DNA: TGCGCCAGCAGTGAGTCGGGGGGGGATCAGCCCCAGCATTTT; CDR3: CASSESGGDQPQHF
length: 16; size: -; V: TRBV4-2; D: -; J: TRBJ1-3; DNA: TGTGCCAGCAGCCAAGATACAAGGGGCTCTGGAAACACCATATATTTT; CDR3: CASSQDTRGSGNTIYF
length: 13; size: -; V: TRBV20-1; D: -; J: TRBJ1-2; DNA: TGCAGTGCTAGTATCCGAAATGGCGGGGGCTACACCTTC; CDR3: CSASIRNGGGYTF
length: 15; size: -; V: TRBV5-1; D: -; J: TRBJ1-3; DNA: TGCGCCAGCAGCTTGGATTTATACTCTGGAAACACCATATATTTT; CDR3: CASSLDLYSGNTIYF
length: 13; size: -; V: TRBV6-5; D: -; J: TRBJ1-2; DNA: TGTGCCAGCAGTTACTTGGGGAACTATGGCTACACCTTC; CDR3: CASSYLGNYGYTF
length: 14; size: once; V: TRBV11-2; D: -; J: TRBJ2-2; DNA: TGTGCCAGCAGCTTAGGGTCGGTCTCCGGGGAGCTGTTTTTT; CDR3: CASSLGSVSGELFF
length: 18; size: -; V: TRBV28; D: TRBD2; J: TRBJ2-2; DNA: TGTGCCAGCAGTCCAGGGACTAGCGGGGGGCCGAACACCGGGGAGCTGTTTTTT; CDR3: CASSPGTSGGPNTGELFF
length: 14; size: -; V: TRBV5-4; D: -; J: TRBJ1-1; DNA: TGTGCCAGCAGCTTGAATGTGGGGGACACTGAAGCTTTCTTT; CDR3: CASSLNVGDTEAFF
length: 16; size: -; V: TRBV12-5; D: -; J: TRBJ2-1; DNA: TGTGCTAGTGCTCCGCTCGGGACCGCTTCCTACAATGAGCAGTTCTTC; CDR3: CASAPLGTASYNEQFF
length: 15; size: -; V: TRBV27; D: -; J: TRBJ2-1; DNA: TGTGCCAGCAGTTTAACGAGGGGTTCCTACAATGAGCAGTTCTTC; CDR3: CASSLTRGSYNEQFF
length: 15; size: -; V: TRBV10-2; D: -; J: TRBJ2-1; DNA: TGCGCCAGCAGTGTCGACCTAGCCGGCTACAATGAGCAGTTCTTC; CDR3: CASSVDLAGYNEQFF
length: 14; size: -; V: TRBV6-2/TRBV6-3; D: TRBD2; J: TRBJ2-7; DNA: TGTGCCAGCAGTGTAGGACTAGCGGACTACGAGCAGTACTTC; CDR3: CASSVGLADYEQYF
length: 16; size: -; V: TRBV6-1; D: -; J: TRBJ1-5; DNA: TGTGCCAGCAGTGAGTATGGTCGGGGTATGGATCAGCCCCAGCATTTT; CDR3: CASSEYGRGMDQPQHF
length: 16; size: -; V: TRBV5-4; D: TRBD1; J: TRBJ2-2; DNA: TGTGCCAGCAGCTCGGGACAGTCGTTGAACACCGGGGAGCTGTTTTTT; CDR3: CASSSGQSLNTGELFF
length: 16; size: -; V: TRBV4-3; D: -; J: TRBJ1-5; DNA: TGCGCCAGCAGCCAAGAGGTTGGAAGCCCAAATCAGCCCCAGCATTTT; CDR3: CASSQEVGSPNQPQHF
length: 14; size: -; V: TRBV19; D: TRBD1; J: TRBJ1-1; DNA: TGTGCCAGTATAAGGACAGGCGGGGACACTGAAGCTTTCTTT; CDR3: CASIRTGGDTEAFF
length: 16; size: -; V: TRBV5-6; D: -; J: TRBJ1-1; DNA: TGTGCCAGCAGCTTGTCCTCAGGGGTCATGAACACTGAAGCTTTCTTT; CDR3: CASSLSSGVMNTEAFF
length: 15; size: -; V: TRBV3-1/TRBV3-2; D: -; J: TRBJ1-6; DNA: TGTGCCAGCAGCCAAGGGGTAGGCGGCTCTGGACCCCTCCACTTT; CDR3: CASSQGVGGSGPLHF
length: 16; size: -; V: TRBV6-5; D: TRBD1; J: TRBJ1-3; DNA: TGTGCCAGCAGTTACCGGACAGGAATCTCTGGAAACACCATATATTTT; CDR3: CASSYRTGISGNTIYF
length: 13; size: once; V: TRBV29-1; D: -; J: TRBJ1-2; DNA: TGCAGCGTAGACCAGGGGATGGGCTATGGCTACACCTTC; CDR3: CSVDQGMGYGYTF
length: 15; size: -; V: TRBV5-8; D: -; J: TRBJ2-2; DNA: TGTGCCAGCAGCTTGGAATGGGCCAACACCGGGGAGCTGTTTTTT; CDR3: CASSLEWANTGELFF
length: 12; size: -; V: TRBV28; D: -; J: TRBJ2-7; DNA: TGTGCCAGCAGTTCCGAACCGAACCGACAGTACTTC; CDR3: CASSSEPNRQYF
length: 14; size: -; V: TRBV6-5; D: TRBD1; J: TRBJ1-1; DNA: TGTGCCAGCAGTTACCGACAGGGGGTCACTGAAGCTTTCTTT; CDR3: CASSYRQGVTEAFF
length: 14; size: -; V: TRBV19; D: -; J: TRBJ1-5; DNA: TGTGCCAGTAGTCGACAGGCTAGCAATCAGCCCCAGCATTTT; CDR3: CASSRQASNQPQHF
length: 16; size: -; V: TRBV28; D: -; J: TRBJ1-2; DNA: TGTGCCAGCAGTTTTGACAGCGGGGCAGGGAACTATGGCTACACCTTC; CDR3: CASSFDSGAGNYGYTF